This T cell receptor (beta chain) comes out of a study of cytotoxic CD8 clonotypes in ibrutinib-treated CLL. Study as a whole: Patients gave response samples after a median about eleven months of treatment, range 6 to 36. General study results and limits: Public clonotypes were rare and shrank or held steady on treatment. Baseline values of clonality outstripped age-matched healthy donors and followed circulating CD8+ T-cell counts.

Extraction of 1.5 to 2.5 micrograms of genomic DNA from cryopreserved PBMCs supplied material for TCR beta libraries. Trimming took 5 bases from V and 0 from J, leaving 11 bases between them. Germline V gene sequence: CDR1 MNHEY, CDR2 SVGAGI. The length of the CDR3 is 15 residues. In the case of this clone: The antigen remains unidentified.

Clones were read by immunoSEQ multiplex PCR, and TCRdb kept only the in-frame ones, dropping some. This table has some 81,000 clones, 70% to 80% appearing once. The sequenced sample was PBMCs, obtained after 12 months of ibrutinib treatment. This chain links TRBV6-5 with TRBJ1-3; D possibly corresponds to TRBD1 (5 bases). The source is a human donor with chronic lymphocytic leukemia. The CDR3 region has the DNA TGTGCCAGCAGTGTCGGGGCGCTCTCTGGAAACACCATATATTTT. It specifies CASSVGALSGNTIYF.